This record covers a single T cell receptor beta chain. These data originate in a study of cytomegalovirus exposure and HLA in healthy donors. Study overall: The early release's HLA-typed donors yielded approximately 81 million unique TCRs.

The ends were cut back, 4 bases at V and 8 bases at J, with 15 bases in the middle. CDR1 is MNHEY and CDR2 is SMNVEV in the germline V gene (reference sequence). This CDR3 comprises 15 residues. Primers included in the PCR were 60 Vbeta and 13 Jbeta primers. Libraries were prepared by immunoSEQ multiplex PCR; TCRdb keeps only in-frame clonotypes and omits some of them. The sample lists 90,000 to 140,000 clones, around 77% occurring once. Sequencing was performed on PBMCs. The source is a woman aged 40 to 55 in good health and CMV-seropositive. The V gene is TRBV27, the J gene TRBJ1-6; no firm D call. For the CDR3, the DNA is TGTGCCAGCAGTTACAGAGGGAAAGTGGATTCACCCCTCCACTTT. It specifies CASSYRGKVDSPLHF.